Reported below is one T cell receptor beta chain. TCRdb called the RT-PCR reads again in MiXCR, with one record for every CDR3 protein. The data contain around 700,000 distinct CDR3 sequences, 14% of them singletons. The clonotype originates from a female donor in good health, serving as a healthy control. Sequencing used memory CD4+ T cells from blood.

CDR3 nucleotide sequence: TGTGCCAGCAGCTTTGGTATCGGGCCAGAGACCCAGTACTTC. It encodes CASSFGIGPETQYF. J is TRBJ2-5 and V is TRBV7-2; the D is unclear. This CDR3 has 14 amino acids. Trimming removed 3 bases at V and 4 bases at J, with 12 bases between. Germline CDR1 is SGHTA and CDR2 is FQGNSA.